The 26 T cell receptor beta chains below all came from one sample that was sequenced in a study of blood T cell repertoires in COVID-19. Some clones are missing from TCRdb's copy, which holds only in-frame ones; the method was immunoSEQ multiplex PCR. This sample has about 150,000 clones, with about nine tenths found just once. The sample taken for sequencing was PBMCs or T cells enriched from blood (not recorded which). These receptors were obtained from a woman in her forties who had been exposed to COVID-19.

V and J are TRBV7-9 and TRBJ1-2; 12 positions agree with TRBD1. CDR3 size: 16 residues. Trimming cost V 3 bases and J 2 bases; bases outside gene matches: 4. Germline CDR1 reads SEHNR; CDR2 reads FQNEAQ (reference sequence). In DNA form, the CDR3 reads TGTGCCAGCAGCTTGGGGACAGGGGGCTTCAACTATGGCTACACCTTC. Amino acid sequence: CASSLGTGGFNYGYTF.

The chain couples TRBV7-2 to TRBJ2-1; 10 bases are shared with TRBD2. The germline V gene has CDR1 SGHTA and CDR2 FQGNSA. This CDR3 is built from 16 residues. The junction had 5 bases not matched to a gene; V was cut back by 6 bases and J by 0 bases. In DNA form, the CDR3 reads TGTGCCAGCAGGGGGACTAGCGATAGCTCCTACAATGAGCAGTTCTTC. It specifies CASRGTSDSSYNEQFF.

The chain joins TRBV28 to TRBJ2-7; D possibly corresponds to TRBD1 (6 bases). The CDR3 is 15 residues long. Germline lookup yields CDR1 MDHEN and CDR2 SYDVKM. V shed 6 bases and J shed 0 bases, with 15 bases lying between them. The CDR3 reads CASSPGQISSYEQYF. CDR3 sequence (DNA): TGTGCCAGCAGCCCCGGACAGATAAGCTCCTACGAGCAGTACTTC. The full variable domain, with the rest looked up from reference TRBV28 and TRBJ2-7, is DVKVTQSSRYLVKRTGEKVFLECVQDMDHENMFWYRQDPGLGLRLIYFSYDVKMKEKGDIPEGYSVSREKKERFSLILESASTNQTSMYLCASSPGQISSYEQYFGPGTRLTVT.

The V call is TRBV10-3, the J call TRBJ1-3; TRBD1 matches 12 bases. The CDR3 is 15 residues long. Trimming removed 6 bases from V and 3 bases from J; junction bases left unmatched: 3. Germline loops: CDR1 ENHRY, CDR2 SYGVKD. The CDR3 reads CAIRGTGGNGNTIYF. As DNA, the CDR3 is TGTGCCATCAGGGGGACAGGGGGCAATGGAAACACCATATATTTT.

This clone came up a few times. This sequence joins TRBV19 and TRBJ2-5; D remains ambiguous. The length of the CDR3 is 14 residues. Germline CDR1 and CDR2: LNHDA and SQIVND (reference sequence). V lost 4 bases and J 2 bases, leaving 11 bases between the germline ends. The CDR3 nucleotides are TGTGCCAGTAGTAGAGGAGACGGGCAAGAGACCCAGTACTTC. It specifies CASSRGDGQETQYF.

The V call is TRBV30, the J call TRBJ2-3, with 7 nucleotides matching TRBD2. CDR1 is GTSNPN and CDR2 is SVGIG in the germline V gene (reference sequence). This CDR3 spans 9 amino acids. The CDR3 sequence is CGGGDTQYF. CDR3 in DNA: TGTGGCGGGGGAGATACGCAGTATTTT.

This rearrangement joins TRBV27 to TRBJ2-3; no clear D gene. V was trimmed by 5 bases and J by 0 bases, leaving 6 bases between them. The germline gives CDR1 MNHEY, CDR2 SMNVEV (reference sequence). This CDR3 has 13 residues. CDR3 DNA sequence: TGTGCCAGCAGTGCCCGGAGCACAGATACGCAGTATTTT. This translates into CASSARSTDTQYF.

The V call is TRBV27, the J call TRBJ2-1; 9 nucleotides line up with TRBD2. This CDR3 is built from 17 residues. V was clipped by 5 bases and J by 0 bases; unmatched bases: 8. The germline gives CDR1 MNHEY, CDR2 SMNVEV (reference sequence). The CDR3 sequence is CASSPVAGALSYNEQFF. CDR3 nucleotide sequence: TGTGCCAGCAGTCCCGTAGCGGGGGCCCTCTCCTACAATGAGCAGTTCTTC.

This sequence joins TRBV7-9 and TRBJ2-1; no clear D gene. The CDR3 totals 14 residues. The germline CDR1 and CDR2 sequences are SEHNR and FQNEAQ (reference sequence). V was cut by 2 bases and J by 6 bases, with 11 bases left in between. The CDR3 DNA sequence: TGTGCCAGCAGCTTAAGACAAGTAATCAATGAGCAGTTCTTC. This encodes CASSLRQVINEQFF.

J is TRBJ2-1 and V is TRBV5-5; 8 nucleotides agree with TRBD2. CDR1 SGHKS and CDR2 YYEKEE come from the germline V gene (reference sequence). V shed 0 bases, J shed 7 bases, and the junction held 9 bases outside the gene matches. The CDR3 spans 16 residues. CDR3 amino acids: CASSLGSSGNLNEQFF. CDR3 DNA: TGTGCCAGCAGCTTGGGGAGTAGCGGGAACTTAAATGAGCAGTTCTTC.

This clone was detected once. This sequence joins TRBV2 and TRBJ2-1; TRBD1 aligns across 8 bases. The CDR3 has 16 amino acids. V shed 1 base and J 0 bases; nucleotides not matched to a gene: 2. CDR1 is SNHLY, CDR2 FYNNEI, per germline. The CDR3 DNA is TGTGCCAGCAGTGAAGGGACAGGGAGCTCCTACAATGAGCAGTTCTTC. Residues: CASSEGTGSSYNEQFF.

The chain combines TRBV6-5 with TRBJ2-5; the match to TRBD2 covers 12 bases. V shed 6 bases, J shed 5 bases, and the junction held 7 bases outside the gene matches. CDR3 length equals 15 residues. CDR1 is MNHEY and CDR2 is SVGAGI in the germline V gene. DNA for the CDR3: TGTGCCAGCAGCAGCCTAGCGGGGGGGCTGGAGACCCAGTACTTC. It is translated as CASSSLAGGLETQYF.

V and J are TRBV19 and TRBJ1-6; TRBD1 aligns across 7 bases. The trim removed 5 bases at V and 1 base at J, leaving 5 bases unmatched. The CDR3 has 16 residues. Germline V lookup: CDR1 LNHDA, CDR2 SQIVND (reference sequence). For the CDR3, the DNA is TGTGCCAGTAGTTACAGGGGTAGGTCCTATAATTCACCCCTCCACTTT. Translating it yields CASSYRGRSYNSPLHF.

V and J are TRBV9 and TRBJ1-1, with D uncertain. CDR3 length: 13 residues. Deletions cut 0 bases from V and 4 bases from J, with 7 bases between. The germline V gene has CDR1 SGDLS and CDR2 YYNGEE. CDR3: CASSVEPGTEAFF. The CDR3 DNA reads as TGTGCCAGCAGCGTAGAACCGGGCACTGAAGCTTTCTTT.

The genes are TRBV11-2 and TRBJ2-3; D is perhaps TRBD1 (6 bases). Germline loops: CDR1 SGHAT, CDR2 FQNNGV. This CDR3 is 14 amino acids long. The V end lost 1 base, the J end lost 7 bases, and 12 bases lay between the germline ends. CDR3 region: CASSLGQAQNTQYF. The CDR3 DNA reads TGTGCCAGCAGCTTAGGACAGGCGCAAAATACGCAGTATTTT.

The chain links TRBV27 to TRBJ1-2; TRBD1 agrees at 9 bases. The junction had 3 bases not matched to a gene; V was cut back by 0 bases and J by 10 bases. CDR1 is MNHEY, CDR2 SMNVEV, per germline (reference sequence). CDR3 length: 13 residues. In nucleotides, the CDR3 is TGTGCCAGCAGTTTATCGGGACAGGGAGTCTACACCTTC. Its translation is CASSLSGQGVYTF.

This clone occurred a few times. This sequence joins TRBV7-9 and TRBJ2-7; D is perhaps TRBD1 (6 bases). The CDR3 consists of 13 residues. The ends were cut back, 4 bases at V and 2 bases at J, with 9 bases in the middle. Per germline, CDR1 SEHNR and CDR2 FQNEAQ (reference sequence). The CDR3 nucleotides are TGTGCCAGCAGCTCGGACAGAACCTACGAGCAGTACTTC. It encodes CASSSDRTYEQYF.

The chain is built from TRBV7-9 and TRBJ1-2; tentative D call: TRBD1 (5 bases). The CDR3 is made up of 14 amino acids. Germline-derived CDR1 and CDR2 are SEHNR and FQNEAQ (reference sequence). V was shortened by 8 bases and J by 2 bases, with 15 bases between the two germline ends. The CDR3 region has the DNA TGTGCCAGCGCGGGAGGAGGGGAAAACTATGGCTACACCTTC. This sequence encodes CASAGGGENYGYTF.

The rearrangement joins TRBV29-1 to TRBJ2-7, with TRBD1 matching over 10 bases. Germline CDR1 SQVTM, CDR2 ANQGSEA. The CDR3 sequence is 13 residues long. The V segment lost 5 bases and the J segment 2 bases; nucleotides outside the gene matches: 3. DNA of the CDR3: TGCAGCGTTCGGACAGGGGGGACCTACGAGCAGTACTTC. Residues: CSVRTGGTYEQYF.

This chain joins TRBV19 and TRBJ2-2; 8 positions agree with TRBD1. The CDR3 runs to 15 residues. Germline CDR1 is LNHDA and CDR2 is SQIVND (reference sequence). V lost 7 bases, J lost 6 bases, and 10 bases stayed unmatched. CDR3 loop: CASTLTGASAGELFF. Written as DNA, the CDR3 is TGTGCCAGTACCCTGACAGGGGCGTCCGCCGGGGAGCTGTTTTTT.

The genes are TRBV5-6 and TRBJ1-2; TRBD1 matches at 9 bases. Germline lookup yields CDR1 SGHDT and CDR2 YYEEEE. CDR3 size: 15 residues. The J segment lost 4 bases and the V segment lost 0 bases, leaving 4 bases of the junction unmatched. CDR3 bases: TGTGCCAGCAGCTTGGCGGGACAGGGCCTCTATGGCTACACCTTC. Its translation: CASSLAGQGLYGYTF.

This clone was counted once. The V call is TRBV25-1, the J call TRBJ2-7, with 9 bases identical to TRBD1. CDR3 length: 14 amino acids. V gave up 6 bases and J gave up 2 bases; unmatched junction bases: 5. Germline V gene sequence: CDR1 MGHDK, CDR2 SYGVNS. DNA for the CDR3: TGTGCCAGCAGAGAGAGGACAGGGGCCTACGAGCAGTACTTC. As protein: CASRERTGAYEQYF.

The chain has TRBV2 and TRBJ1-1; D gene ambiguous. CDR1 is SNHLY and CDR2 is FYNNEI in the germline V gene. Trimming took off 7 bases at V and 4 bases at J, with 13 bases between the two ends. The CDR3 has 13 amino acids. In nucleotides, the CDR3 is TGTGCCAGCAACGCGGCGGTGGGCACTGAAGCTTTCTTT. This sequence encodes CASNAAVGTEAFF.

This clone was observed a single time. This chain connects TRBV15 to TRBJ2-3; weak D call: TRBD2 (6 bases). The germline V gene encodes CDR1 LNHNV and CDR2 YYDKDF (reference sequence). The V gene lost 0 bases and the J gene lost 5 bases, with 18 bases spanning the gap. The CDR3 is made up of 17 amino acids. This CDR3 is CATSRDLRGSGKDTQYF. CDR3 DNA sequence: TGTGCCACCAGCAGAGATCTGAGGGGTAGCGGAAAAGATACGCAGTATTTT.

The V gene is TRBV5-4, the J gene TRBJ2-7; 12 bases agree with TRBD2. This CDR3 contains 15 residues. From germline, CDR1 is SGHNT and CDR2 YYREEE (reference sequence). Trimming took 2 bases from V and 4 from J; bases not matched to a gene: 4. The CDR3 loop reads CASSFSSGREYEQYF. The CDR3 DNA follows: TGTGCCAGCAGCTTTTCTAGCGGGAGGGAGTACGAGCAGTACTTC. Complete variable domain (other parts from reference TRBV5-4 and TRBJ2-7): ETGVTQSPTHLIKTRGQQVTLRCSSQSGHNTVSWYQQALGQGPQFIFQYYREEENGRGNFPPRFSGLQFPNYSSELNVNALELDDSALYLCASSFSSGREYEQYFGPGTRLTVT.

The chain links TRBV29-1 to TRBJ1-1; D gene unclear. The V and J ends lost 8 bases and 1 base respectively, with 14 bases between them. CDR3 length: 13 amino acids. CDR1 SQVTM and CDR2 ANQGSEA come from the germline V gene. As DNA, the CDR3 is TGCAGCACCGCCGAGGTAGGGAACACTGAAGCTTTCTTT. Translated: CSTAEVGNTEAFF.